This T cell receptor (beta chain) was identified in a study of brain T cells in children with intractable seizures. Study observations and caveats: Clones missing pre-surgery may reflect undersampling of that blood sample.

This clone was recorded once. Its antigen is not identified. The CDR3 has 13 residues. V was clipped by 2 bases and J by 6 bases, with 8 bases between them. Pre-surgery treatment included at least one anti-epileptic drug. This table comes from immunoSEQ multiplex PCR, and its TCRdb copy is limited to in-frame clones, with some not included. The sample gives approximately 60,000 clones, 90% to 96% of which show up once; 0.35% to 0.4% is in the top ten. This specimen consisted of peripheral blood, obtained at surgery. The receptor was derived from a boy in the first two years of life with focal cortical dysplasia and intractable seizures. The chain employs TRBV12-3 or TRBV12-4 and TRBJ2-4; no definite D call. CDR3 loop: CASSLQLVNIQYF. The DNA for the CDR3 is TGTGCCAGCAGTTTACAGCTTGTAAACATTCAGTACTTC.